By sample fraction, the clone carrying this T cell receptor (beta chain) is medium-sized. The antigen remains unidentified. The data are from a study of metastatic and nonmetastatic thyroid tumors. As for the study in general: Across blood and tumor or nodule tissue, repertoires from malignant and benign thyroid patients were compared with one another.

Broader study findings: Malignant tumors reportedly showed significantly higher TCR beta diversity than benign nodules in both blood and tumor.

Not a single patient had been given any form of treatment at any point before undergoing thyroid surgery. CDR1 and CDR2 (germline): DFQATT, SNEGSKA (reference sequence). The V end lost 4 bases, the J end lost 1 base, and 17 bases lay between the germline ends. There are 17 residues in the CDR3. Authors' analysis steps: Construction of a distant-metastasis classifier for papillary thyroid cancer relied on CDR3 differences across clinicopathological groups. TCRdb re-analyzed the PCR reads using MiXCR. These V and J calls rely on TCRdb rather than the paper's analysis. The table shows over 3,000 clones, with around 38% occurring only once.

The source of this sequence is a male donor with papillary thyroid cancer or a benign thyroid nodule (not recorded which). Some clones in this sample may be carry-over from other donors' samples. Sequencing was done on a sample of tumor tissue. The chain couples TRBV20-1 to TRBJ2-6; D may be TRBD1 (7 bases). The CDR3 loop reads CSANRGTVLSGANVLTF. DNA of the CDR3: TGCAGTGCTAATCGCGGGACAGTTCTATCTGGGGCCAACGTCCTGACTTTC.